These T cell receptor beta chains were read from a single sample in a study of cytomegalovirus exposure and HLA in healthy donors. Repertoires were generated with immunoSEQ multiplex PCR, while TCRdb's copy carries only in-frame clones and drops some. The table has some 230,000 clones, 85% to 95% seen once. Sequences were obtained from PBMCs. The receptors here all came from a woman younger than 30 in good health and CMV-seronegative. Each CDR3 is given with its conserved first and last residue. The D gene is left open where the match is weak. The size of a clone is reported for some rows only, either as once, few or many, or as a class for expanded clones.

clone_size d_call j_call v_call cdr3_length cdr3_aa cdr3_nt
NA NA TRBJ1-2 TRBV19 15 CANFVRRGPKRGYTF TGTGCCAATTTCGTTAGGCGGGGCCCTAAGAGGGGCTACACCTTC
once NA TRBJ1-5 TRBV10-2 15 CASAEQGWGNQPQHF TGCGCCAGCGCAGAACAGGGCTGGGGCAATCAGCCCCAGCATTTT
NA NA TRBJ1-1 TRBV5-4 15 CASSSQGSMNTEAFF TGTGCCAGCAGCTCGCAGGGCAGCATGAACACTGAAGCTTTCTTT
NA NA TRBJ2-2 TRBV27 12 CASGPRTGELFF TGTGCCAGCGGGCCCCGCACCGGGGAGCTGTTTTTT
NA NA TRBJ2-7 TRBV13 12 CASSPAGNEQYF TGTGCCAGCAGCCCCGCAGGGAACGAGCAGTACTTC
NA NA TRBJ2-1 TRBV5-4 13 CASSLSSYNEQFF TGTGCCAGCAGCCTTAGCTCCTACAATGAGCAGTTCTTC
NA TRBD1 TRBJ1-3 TRBV6-4 16 CASWGQGPISGNTIYF TGTGCCAGCTGGGGACAGGGACCTATCTCTGGAAACACCATATATTTT
NA NA TRBJ2-2 TRBV6-1 11 CASSERRGVLF TGTGCCAGCAGTGAACGAAGGGGCGTGCTTTTT
once NA TRBJ2-5 TRBV12-5 15 CASGSPSEGQETQYF TGTGCTAGTGGTTCCCCGTCTGAGGGCCAAGAGACCCAGTACTTC
NA TRBD1 TRBJ1-3 TRBV29-1 12 CSVAVTGGAGYF TGCAGCGTCGCGGTTACAGGGGGCGCCGGGTATTTT
NA TRBD1 TRBJ2-3 TRBV5-1 15 CASSLGQGGADTQYF TGCGCCAGCAGCTTAGGACAGGGTGGAGCGGATACGCAGTATTTT
NA NA TRBJ2-7 TRBV11-3 12 CASSLDRDEQYF TGTGCCAGCAGCTTAGACAGGGACGAGCAGTACTTC
NA TRBD1 TRBJ1-5 TRBV28 15 CASSLGAGGGQPQHF TGTGCCAGCAGTTTAGGGGCAGGGGGCGGTCAGCCCCAGCATTTT
NA TRBD2 TRBJ2-7 TRBV5-1 18 CASSPGTSGSRGPYEQYF TGCGCCAGCAGCCCCGGGACTAGCGGGAGTCGGGGACCCTACGAGCAGTACTTC
once NA TRBJ1-5 TRBV28 17 CASSSPRGGGGNQPQHF TGTGCCAGCAGTTCTCCGCGGGGGGGCGGGGGCAATCAGCCCCAGCATTTT
NA TRBD2 TRBJ2-7 TRBV18 16 CASSPLIGAGGYEQYF TGTGCCAGCTCACCACTGATAGGGGCGGGAGGCTACGAGCAGTACTTC
NA NA TRBJ2-5 TRBV5-1 15 CASSLEGTSKDTQYF TGCGCCAGCAGCTTGGAAGGGACTTCGAAGGACACCCAGTACTTC
NA NA TRBJ1-5 TRBV28 12 CASSNGNQPQHF TGTGCCAGCTCTAATGGCAATCAGCCCCAGCATTTT
NA TRBD2 TRBJ2-2 TRBV11-2 15 CASTLAGVNTGELFF TGTGCCAGCACCTTGGCGGGGGTGAACACCGGGGAGCTGTTTTTT
NA NA TRBJ1-4 TRBV28 14 CASSSPGVNEKLFF TGTGCCAGCAGTTCCCCGGGAGTTAATGAAAAACTGTTTTTT
NA NA TRBJ1-1 TRBV28 16 CASNRRAARANTEAFF TGTGCCAGCAACCGGAGGGCGGCCAGGGCGAACACTGAAGCTTTCTTT
NA TRBD1 TRBJ1-3 TRBV2 15 CASSAGGTSGNTIYF TGTGCCAGCAGTGCAGGGGGGACCTCTGGAAACACCATATATTTT
NA TRBD1 TRBJ2-7 TRBV27 13 CASKGQGDHEQYF TGTGCCAGCAAGGGACAGGGGGACCACGAGCAGTACTTC
NA TRBD1 TRBJ1-1 TRBV10-3 14 CAMGQSSMNTEAFF TGTGCCATGGGACAGTCGTCGATGAACACTGAAGCTTTCTTT
NA TRBD1 TRBJ2-1 TRBV9 15 CASSVSEGAGNEQFF TGTGCCAGCAGCGTAAGCGAGGGGGCTGGGAATGAGCAGTTCTTC
NA TRBD2 TRBJ2-1 TRBV29-1 15 CSAGPGTSGNNEQFF TGCAGCGCTGGTCCCGGGACTAGCGGAAACAATGAGCAGTTCTTC
NA TRBD2 TRBJ2-1 TRBV5-1 17 CASSLDGGTVLYNEQFF TGCGCCAGCAGCTTGGACGGGGGGACGGTCCTCTACAATGAGCAGTTCTTC
few NA TRBJ2-3 TRBV7-3 13 CASSGGPLDTQYF TGTGCCAGCAGCGGAGGCCCCTTGGATACGCAGTATTTT
NA NA TRBJ2-1 TRBV4-1 18 CASSLLSGGANSYNEQFF TGCGCCAGCAGCCTGCTTTCCGGCGGGGCCAACTCCTACAATGAGCAGTTCTTC
NA NA TRBJ2-3 TRBV2 13 CASSDPPGDTQYF TGTGCCAGCAGTGATCCCCCAGGGGATACGCAGTATTTT
NA NA TRBJ1-1 TRBV28 11 CASRDTVEAFF TGTGCCAGCAGAGATACAGTTGAAGCTTTCTTT
NA TRBD2 TRBJ2-7 TRBV11-2 15 CASSLLAGGAYEQYF TGTGCCAGCAGCCTCCTAGCGGGGGGGGCCTACGAGCAGTACTTC
NA NA TRBJ2-1 TRBV9 13 CASSVATGNEQFF TGTGCCAGCAGCGTAGCTACAGGCAATGAGCAGTTCTTC
once TRBD1 TRBJ1-1 TRBV6-4 12 CASSVTGGQAFF TGTGCCAGCAGTGTCACAGGGGGGCAGGCTTTCTTT
NA NA TRBJ1-1 TRBV30 13 CAWSVPENTEAFF TGTGCCTGGAGTGTACCAGAGAACACTGAAGCTTTCTTT
NA NA TRBJ2-3 TRBV7-9 15 CASSRRIERTDTQYF TGTGCCAGCAGCCGTCGTATAGAGCGGACAGATACGCAGTATTTT
once TRBD1 TRBJ2-7 TRBV4-1 15 CASSQAGQGAHEQYF TGCGCCAGCAGCCAAGCCGGACAGGGGGCCCACGAGCAGTACTTC
NA TRBD1 TRBJ2-1 TRBV28 18 CASSTGTGLLLVRNEQFF TGTGCCAGCAGTACCGGGACAGGGCTTTTATTGGTGCGGAATGAGCAGTTCTTC
NA TRBD2 TRBJ2-1 TRBV4-1 17 CASSQGPSSGTGSEQFF TGCGCCAGCAGCCAAGGGCCGTCTAGCGGGACGGGGAGTGAGCAGTTCTTC
NA NA TRBJ1-5 TRBV28 14 CASRSGPRGQPQHF TGTGCCAGCAGATCCGGACCGCGGGGTCAGCCCCAGCATTTT
NA NA TRBJ1-5 TRBV4-1 16 CASSQTWQGGNQPQHF TGCGCCAGCAGCCAGACGTGGCAGGGTGGCAATCAGCCCCAGCATTTT